The 22 T cell receptor beta chains below come from one sample, sequenced in a study of blood T cell repertoires in COVID-19. Libraries were prepared by immunoSEQ multiplex PCR; TCRdb keeps only in-frame clonotypes and omits some of them. Of 74,000 or so clones in the sample, about 88% were seen once. Sequences were obtained from peripheral blood. The receptors shown here come from a man over 45 with active COVID-19.

This clone was seen a few times. The V and J genes are TRBV4-1 and TRBJ1-5; D is possibly TRBD1 (6 bases). The length of the CDR3 is 15 residues. V lost 0 bases, J lost 7 bases, and 13 bases lay in between. Germline CDR1 is MGHRA and CDR2 is YSYEKL. CDR3 in amino acids: CASSQEVGGWQPQHF. The CDR3 region has the DNA TGCGCCAGCAGCCAAGAAGTAGGGGGTTGGCAGCCCCAGCATTTT.

This clone was seen a handful of times. The V call is TRBV7-2, the J call TRBJ1-3; D not certain. CDR1 and CDR2 (germline): SGHTA, FQGNSA. The CDR3 is 15 amino acids. V was pared by 3 bases and J by 0 bases, with 9 bases between. DNA of the CDR3: TGTGCCAGCAGCTTCCCCAAGAGCTCTGGAAACACCATATATTTT. It translates to CASSFPKSSGNTIYF.

The CDR3 loop is CASSPDSYGYGYTF. The CDR3 nucleotides are TGCGCCAGCAGCCCGGACTCGTATGGCTATGGCTACACCTTC. The chain uses TRBV5-1 and TRBJ1-2; D is undetermined. The ends were cut back, 4 bases at V and 4 bases at J, with 14 bases in the middle. In germline, CDR1 is SGHRS, CDR2 YFSETQ. The CDR3 runs 14 residues.

The chain links TRBV5-6 to TRBJ1-1; D is uncertain. CDR1 is SGHDT and CDR2 is YYEEEE in the germline V gene. The V end lost 2 bases, the J end lost 8 bases, and 7 bases lay between the germline ends. The CDR3 totals 11 residues. The CDR3: CASSFLQEAFF. CDR3 DNA: TGTGCCAGCAGCTTTCTACAGGAAGCTTTCTTT.

The chain joins TRBV19 to TRBJ1-2, with D tentatively TRBD1 (6 bases). This CDR3 spans 13 amino acids. Germline V gene data show CDR1 as LNHDA and CDR2 as SQIVND (reference sequence). V was clipped by 4 bases and J by 7 bases, with 13 bases between them. CDR3 sequence: CASSKQGVSGYTF. The CDR3 DNA follows: TGTGCCAGTAGTAAACAGGGAGTTAGTGGCTACACCTTC.

V and J are TRBV9 and TRBJ1-6; TRBD1 agrees at 9 bases. The V gene's germline CDR1 is SGDLS and CDR2 YYNGEE. The CDR3 has 16 amino acids. Trimming took 3 bases from V and 8 from J; bases not matched to a gene: 9. The CDR3 loop is CASSESGTGMDSPLHF. In nucleotides, the CDR3 is TGTGCCAGCAGCGAAAGCGGGACAGGGATGGATTCACCCCTCCACTTT.

This clone was recorded once. This sequence joins TRBV12-3 or TRBV12-4 and TRBJ1-2, with D unresolved. The V end lost 7 bases, the J end lost 2 bases, and 11 bases lay between the germline ends. The CDR3 covers 13 residues. Written as DNA, the CDR3 is TGTGCCAGCACCTACTACGGGAACTATGGCTACACCTTC. This encodes CASTYYGNYGYTF.

This clone showed up just once. V is TRBV6-5 and J is TRBJ2-7, with 7 nucleotides matching TRBD1. The CDR3 has 13 amino acids. Germline V gene sequence: CDR1 MNHEY, CDR2 SVGAGI. The V gene end was trimmed by 6 bases and the J gene end by 3 bases; junction bases not matched to a gene: 5. CDR3 loop: CASSVRDSYEQYF. The CDR3 coding sequence is TGTGCCAGCAGCGTTAGGGACAGCTACGAGCAGTACTTC.

The CDR3 DNA is TGTGCCAGCAGGCCAGAGACACACTGCACAGATACGCAGTATTTT. Its protein is CASRPETHCTDTQYF. V usage is TRBV21-1 and J usage is TRBJ2-3; the DNA was not compared with TRBD1, the D call given in the table. TRBV21-1 is given as a pseudogene. The CDR3 is 15 residues long.

In its sample, this clone was seen once. The chain links TRBV13 to TRBJ1-2, with D uncertain. Germline V gene sequence: CDR1 PRHDT, CDR2 FYEKMQ (reference sequence). The CDR3 is 13 amino acids. Trimming removed 5 bases from V and 5 bases from J, with 12 bases in between. CDR3 in DNA: TGTGCCAGCAGCCCGCTCAGAGGTTATGGCTACACCTTC. Translation: CASSPLRGYGYTF.

This chain links TRBV6-5 with TRBJ1-3; D remains unclear. The length of the CDR3 is 13 residues. The V end was cut by 8 bases, the J end by 3 bases, with 11 bases between. Germline assignment: CDR1 MNHEY and CDR2 SVGAGI. The CDR3 here is CASRTEIGNTIYF. CDR3 coding DNA: TGTGCCAGCCGTACAGAGATTGGAAACACCATATATTTT.

In its sample, this clone was seen once. The chain uses TRBV19 and TRBJ2-7; D gene uncertain. This CDR3 has 13 amino acids. The V end was cut by 6 bases, the J end by 1 base, with 10 bases between. CDR1 is LNHDA, CDR2 SQIVND, per germline (reference sequence). The CDR3 sequence: CASSPATSYEQYF. The CDR3 nucleotides are TGTGCCAGTAGCCCAGCGACTTCCTACGAGCAGTACTTC.

J is TRBJ2-3 and V is TRBV9; TRBD2 aligns across 12 bases. The CDR3 extends over 17 amino acids. Germline lookup yields CDR1 SGDLS and CDR2 YYNGEE. V shed 2 bases, J shed 0 bases, and the junction held 4 bases outside the gene matches. The chain's CDR3 is CASSVIGTSGSTDTQYF. The DNA of the CDR3 is TGTGCCAGCAGCGTCATAGGGACTAGCGGGAGCACAGATACGCAGTATTTT.

V and J are TRBV12-3 or TRBV12-4 and TRBJ1-1; D not certain. CDR3 size: 11 residues. V lost 5 bases to trimming and J lost 2 bases, with 3 bases between them. CDR3 sequence: CASSTNTEAFF. In DNA form, the CDR3 reads TGTGCCAGCAGTACTAACACTGAAGCTTTCTTT.

This chain uses TRBV5-6 with TRBJ1-3; no reliable D call. Germline-derived CDR1 and CDR2 are SGHDT and YYEEEE. CDR3 size: 15 residues. The V end lost 1 base, the J end lost 0 bases, and 8 bases lay between the germline ends. The CDR3 sequence: CASSLSGHSGNTIYF. Here the CDR3 DNA reads TGTGCCAGCAGCTTGAGCGGCCACTCTGGAAACACCATATATTTT.

V usage is TRBV3-1 (or the pseudogene TRBV3-2) and J usage is TRBJ2-7, with TRBD1 identical over 9 bases. CDR1 is LGHDT and CDR2 is YNNKEL in the germline V gene (reference sequence). V trimming: 4 bases; J trimming: 3 bases; junction bases outside the gene matches: 7. The CDR3 loop spans 15 amino acids. CDR3 amino acids: CASSLLPTGGYEQYF. The CDR3 DNA reads TGTGCCAGCAGCCTCCTCCCGACAGGGGGCTACGAGCAGTACTTC.

This clone is a singleton in its sample. The chain employs TRBV7-2 and TRBJ2-4; the match to TRBD2 covers 7 bases. CDR1 is SGHTA and CDR2 is FQGNSA in the germline V gene. CDR3 length: 19 amino acids. The ends lost 1 base at V and 3 bases at J; junction bases unmatched: 15. CDR3 coding DNA: TGTGCCAGCAGCTTAGACCCCCCTCTTCCAGCGGGGTTCAAAAACATTCAGTACTTC. It yields the protein CASSLDPPLPAGFKNIQYF.

J is TRBJ1-2 and V is TRBV4-1; D is perhaps TRBD1 (5 bases). With 1 base removed from V and 8 bases from J, the gap between germline ends came to 20 bases. This CDR3 region has 16 residues. In germline, CDR1 is MGHRA, CDR2 YSYEKL. CDR3 sequence (DNA): TGCGCCAGCAGCCAAGTATTACAGACAGCCCGGACGGGCTACACCTTC. Encoded protein: CASSQVLQTARTGYTF.

This chain uses TRBV5-1 with TRBJ2-3; possibly TRBD2 for D (6 bases). The V gene lost 3 bases and the J gene lost 8 bases, with 16 bases spanning the gap. Germline CDR1 SGHRS, CDR2 YFSETQ. The CDR3 has 14 residues. CDR3 amino acids: CASSYGTLGGTQYF. The DNA for the CDR3 is TGCGCCAGCAGCTACGGGACTCTGGGGGGTACGCAGTATTTT.

The chain links TRBV5-1 to TRBJ1-2; 8 bases align to TRBD1. From germline, CDR1 is SGHRS and CDR2 YFSETQ. V shed 3 bases, J shed 3 bases, and the junction held 4 bases outside the gene matches. The CDR3 consists of 14 residues. CDR3 residues: CASSSGQGDYGYTF. CDR3 coding DNA: TGCGCCAGCAGCTCCGGACAGGGAGACTATGGCTACACCTTC.

The chain combines TRBV5-6 with TRBJ1-2; 8 bases are a match to TRBD1. Unmatched junction bases numbered 10, after V lost 4 bases and J lost 8 bases. The germline gives CDR1 SGHDT, CDR2 YYEEEE. CDR3 length equals 14 residues. The CDR3, as DNA: TGTGCCAGCAGCCTAGGACAGGGTCTAGAAGGCTACACCTTC. Translated, it gives CASSLGQGLEGYTF.

The chain joins TRBV4-2 to TRBJ1-4, with D unclear. Germline CDR1 LGHNA, CDR2 YNFKEQ. CDR3 length equals 16 residues. V lost 0 bases, J lost 2 bases, and 10 bases lay in between. This chain's CDR3 is CASSQDGGLTNEKLFF. The CDR3 region has the DNA TGTGCCAGCAGCCAAGACGGCGGGTTGACTAATGAAAAACTGTTTTTT.